The clone carrying this T cell receptor (beta chain) was found a few times. This entry comes from a study of CD8+CD57+ T cells in acquired aplastic anemia. CDR3 and TCR beta VDJ profiling relied on genomic DNA as the template. One entry per CDR3 protein, called by TCRdb with MiXCR from the reads. The repertoire includes around 160,000 distinct CDR3 sequences, around half of them detected once, and 2.5% to 3% sits in the top ten. This CDR3 has 17 residues. Germline V gene lookup returns CDR1 LNHNV and CDR2 YYDKDF (reference sequence). The ends lost 0 bases at V and 2 bases at J; junction bases unmatched: 9. Selection for sequencing was limited to patients who had shown CD8+CD57+ cell expansion by flow cytometry.

The chain joins TRBV15 to TRBJ2-7; 8 bases agree with TRBD2. This TCR was recovered from a human donor with aplastic anemia. Source material: sorted CD4+, CD8+, or CD8+CD57+ T cells (not recorded which) from PBMCs. CDR3 in amino acids: CATSRDRVAGGTYEQYF. The CDR3 bases are TGTGCCACCAGCAGAGATCGGGTGGCGGGGGGAACCTACGAGCAGTACTTC.